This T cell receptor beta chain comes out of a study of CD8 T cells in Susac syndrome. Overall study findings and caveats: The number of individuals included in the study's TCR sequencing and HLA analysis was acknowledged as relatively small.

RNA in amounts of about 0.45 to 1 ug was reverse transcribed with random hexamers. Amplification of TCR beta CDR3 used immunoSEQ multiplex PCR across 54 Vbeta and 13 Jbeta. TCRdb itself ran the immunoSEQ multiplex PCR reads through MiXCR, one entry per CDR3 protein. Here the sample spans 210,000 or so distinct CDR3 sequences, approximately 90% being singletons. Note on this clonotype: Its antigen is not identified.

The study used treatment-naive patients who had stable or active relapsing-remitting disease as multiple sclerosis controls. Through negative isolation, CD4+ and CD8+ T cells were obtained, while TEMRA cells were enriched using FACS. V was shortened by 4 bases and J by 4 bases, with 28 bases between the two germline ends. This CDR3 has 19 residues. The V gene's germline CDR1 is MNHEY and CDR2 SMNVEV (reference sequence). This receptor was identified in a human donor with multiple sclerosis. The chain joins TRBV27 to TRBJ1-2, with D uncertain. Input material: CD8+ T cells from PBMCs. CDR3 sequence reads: CASSSLQPRTAIPLYGYTF. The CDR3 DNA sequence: TGTGCCAGCAGTTCTCTCCAGCCCCGGACGGCTATCCCCCTCTATGGCTACACCTTC.